This TCR beta chain was sequenced in a study of long-term antiretroviral therapy in people with HIV. Study at large: The 2015 immediate-ART recommendation was preceded by the earliest samples by about a decade.

The immunoSEQ assay was v3.0, run at survey level. This table comes from immunoSEQ multiplex PCR, and its TCRdb copy is limited to in-frame clones, with some not included. The top ten clones hold almost 9.5% of a sample with some 29,000 clones, around 80% of them seen once. The V end lost 2 bases, the J end lost 0 bases, and 9 bases lay between the germline ends. The CDR3 runs 15 residues. Germline V gene lookup returns CDR1 MDHEN and CDR2 SYDVKM. Worth noting for this clone: Its antigen is unknown.

Study outcomes and limitations: The range of CDR3 lengths in HIV repertoires proved narrower than that found in controls. ART preceded a rise in diversity that nonetheless stayed lower than in transplant donor controls. Repertoire dominance by clones expanded before ART was seen at all time points.

This clonotype was sampled from a man aged 18 to 35 with HIV. This chain joins TRBV28 and TRBJ2-3; D gene unclear. Here the sequenced sample was unsorted PBMCs, taken 1.5 years before starting antiretroviral therapy. This CDR3 is CASSLRITSTDTQYF. In nucleotides, the CDR3 is TGTGCCAGCAGTTTACGGATTACTAGCACAGATACGCAGTATTTT. Full variable domain (remainder filled in from reference TRBV28 and TRBJ2-3): DVKVTQSSRYLVKRTGEKVFLECVQDMDHENMFWYRQDPGLGLRLIYFSYDVKMKEKGDIPEGYSVSREKKERFSLILESASTNQTSMYLCASSLRITSTDTQYFGPGTRLTVL.